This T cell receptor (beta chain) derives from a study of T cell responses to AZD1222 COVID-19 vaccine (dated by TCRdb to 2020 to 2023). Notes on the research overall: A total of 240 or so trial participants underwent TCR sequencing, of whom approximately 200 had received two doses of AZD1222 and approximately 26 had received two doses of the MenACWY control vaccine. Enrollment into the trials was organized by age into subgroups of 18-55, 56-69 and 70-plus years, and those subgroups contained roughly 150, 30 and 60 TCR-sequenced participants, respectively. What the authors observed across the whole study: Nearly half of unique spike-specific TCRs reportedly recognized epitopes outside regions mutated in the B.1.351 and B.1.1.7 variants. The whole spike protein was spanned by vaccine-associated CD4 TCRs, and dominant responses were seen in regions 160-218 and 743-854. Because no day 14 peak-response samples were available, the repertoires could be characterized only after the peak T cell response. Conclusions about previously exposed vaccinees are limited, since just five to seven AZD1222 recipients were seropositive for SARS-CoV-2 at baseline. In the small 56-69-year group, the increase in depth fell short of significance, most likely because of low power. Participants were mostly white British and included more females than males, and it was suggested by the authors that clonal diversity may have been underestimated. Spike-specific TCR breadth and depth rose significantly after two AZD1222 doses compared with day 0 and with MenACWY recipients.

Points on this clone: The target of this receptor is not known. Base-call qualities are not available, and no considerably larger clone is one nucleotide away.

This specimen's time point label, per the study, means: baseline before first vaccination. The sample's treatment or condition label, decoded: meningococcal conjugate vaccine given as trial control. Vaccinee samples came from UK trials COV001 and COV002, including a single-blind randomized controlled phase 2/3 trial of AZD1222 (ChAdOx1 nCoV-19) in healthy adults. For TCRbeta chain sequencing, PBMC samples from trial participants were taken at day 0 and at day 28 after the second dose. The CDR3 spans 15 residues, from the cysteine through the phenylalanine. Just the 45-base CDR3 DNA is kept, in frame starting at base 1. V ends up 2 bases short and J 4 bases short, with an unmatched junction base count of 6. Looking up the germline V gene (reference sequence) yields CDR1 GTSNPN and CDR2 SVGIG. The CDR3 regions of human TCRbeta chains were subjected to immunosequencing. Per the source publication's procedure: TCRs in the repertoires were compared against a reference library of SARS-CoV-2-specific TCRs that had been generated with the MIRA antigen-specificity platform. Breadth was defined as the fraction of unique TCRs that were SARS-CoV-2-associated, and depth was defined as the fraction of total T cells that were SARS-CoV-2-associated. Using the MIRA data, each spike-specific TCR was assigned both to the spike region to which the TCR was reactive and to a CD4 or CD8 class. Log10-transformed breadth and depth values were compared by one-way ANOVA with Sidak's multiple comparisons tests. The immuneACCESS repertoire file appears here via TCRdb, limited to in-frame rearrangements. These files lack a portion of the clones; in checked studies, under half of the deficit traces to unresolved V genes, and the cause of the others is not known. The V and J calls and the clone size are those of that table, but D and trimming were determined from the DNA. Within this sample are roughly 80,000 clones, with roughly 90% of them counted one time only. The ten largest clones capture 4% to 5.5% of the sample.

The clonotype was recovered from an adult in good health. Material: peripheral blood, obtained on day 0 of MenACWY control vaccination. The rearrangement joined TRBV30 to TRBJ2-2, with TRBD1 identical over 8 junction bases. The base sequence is TGTGCCTGGAGTACAGGACAGGGCGGCACCGGGGAGCTGTTTTTT. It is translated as CAWSTGQGGTGELFF.